What follows are 5 T cell receptor beta chains derived from one specimen sequenced in a study of cytomegalovirus exposure and HLA in healthy donors. The table came from immunoSEQ multiplex PCR; TCRdb's copy has only in-frame clones and leaves some out. Of approximately 200,000 clones in the sample, around 80% are singletons; the top ten hold around an eighth. Sequencing was performed on PBMCs. Receptors were obtained from a woman aged 25 to 39 in good health and CMV-seropositive.

V gene TRBV5-1 combines with J gene TRBJ2-3; TRBD1 might be the D (5 bases). The CDR3 runs to 14 residues. The germline V gene encodes CDR1 SGHRS and CDR2 YFSETQ. V lost 0 bases, J lost 2 bases, and 7 bases lay in between. CDR3 coding DNA: TGCGCCAGCAGCTTGGGACAGCTCACAGATACGCAGTATTTT. Its translation is CASSLGQLTDTQYF. Drawing the rest from reference TRBV5-1 and TRBJ2-3, the complete variable domain is KAGVTQTPRYLIKTRGQQVTLSCSPISGHRSVSWYQQTPGQGLQFLFEYFSETQRNKGNFPGRFSGRQFSNSRSEMNVSTLELGDSALYLCASSLGQLTDTQYFGPGTRLTVL.

The chain recombines TRBV29-1 with TRBJ2-7, with TRBD1 identical over 9 bases. CDR1 and CDR2 from the germline V gene are SQVTM and ANQGSEA. V was clipped by 7 bases and J by 3 bases; unmatched bases: 10. The CDR3 covers 14 residues. CDR3 in DNA: TGCAGCGCTAAGCCGACAGGGGGGGGCTACGAGCAGTACTTC. This sequence encodes CSAKPTGGGYEQYF.

This chain links TRBV9 with TRBJ2-5; D possibly corresponds to TRBD2 (5 bases). CDR1 is SGDLS, CDR2 YYNGEE, per germline. Trimming took 3 bases from V and 7 from J, leaving 13 bases between them. The CDR3 has 13 residues. In nucleotides, the CDR3 is TGTGCCAGCAGCGCACCGGGGTCCGGGACCCAGTACTTC. Its translation: CASSAPGSGTQYF.

As DNA, the CDR3 is TGTGCCACCAGCAGAGATATGGCAGGGGGCGAGCAGTACTTC. Its translation is CATSRDMAGGEQYF. The chain couples TRBV15 to TRBJ2-7, with TRBD1 identical over 7 bases. The CDR3 extends over 14 amino acids. The germline gives CDR1 LNHNV, CDR2 YYDKDF (reference sequence). The ends lost 0 bases at V and 6 bases at J; junction bases unmatched: 5. The full variable domain, in which reference TRBV15 and TRBJ2-7 provide the parts outside the CDR3, is DAMVIQNPRYQVTQFGKPVTLSCSQTLNHNVMYWYQQKSSQAPKLLFHYYDKDFNNEADTPDNFQSRRPNTSFCFLDIRSPGLGDTAMYLCATSRDMAGGEQYFGPGTRLTVT.

The chain is built from TRBV27 and TRBJ2-3; 8 positions agree with TRBD1. The germline CDR1 and CDR2 sequences are MNHEY and SMNVEV (reference sequence). The CDR3 covers 16 residues. Trimming took 3 bases from V and 6 from J; bases not matched to a gene: 11. The CDR3 reads CASSFGGQGAGDTQYF. The CDR3 coding sequence is TGTGCCAGCAGTTTTGGGGGGCAGGGGGCAGGGGATACGCAGTATTTT.